The present T cell receptor beta chain was sequenced within a study of T cells in localized non-small cell lung cancer. Points from the study as a whole: Prolonged overall survival went with higher T cell density in the blood. Of the top 100 tumor clones, median approximately 50 were in adjacent lung, approximately 28 among its top 100. Because researchers sequenced only one region of the tumor, heterogeneity is still possible. Among the tissues sampled, uninvolved adjacent lung had the highest T cell clonality, above tumor.

The V and J ends lost 4 bases and 0 bases respectively, with 9 bases between them. Germline V gene sequence: CDR1 WSHSY, CDR2 SAAADI. The CDR3 is made up of 14 amino acids. Using immunoSEQ multiplex PCR, the repertoire was profiled, and TCRdb retains in-frame clones only, with some absent. The sample includes around 130,000 clones, roughly 90% of them seen just once. A note on this clone: Its antigen is as yet unknown.

The source material was peripheral blood, sampled before any cancer treatment. The receptor was isolated from a female donor over 55 with stage I lung adenocarcinoma. The rearrangement uses TRBV10-2 and TRBJ1-1; tentative D call: TRBD1 (6 bases). The CDR3 nucleotides read TGCGCCAGCAGTGCCGGGACAATGAACACTGAAGCTTTCTTT. Its protein is CASSAGTMNTEAFF.